The sample holds one count of the clone carrying this T cell receptor (beta chain). V lost 4 bases, J lost 2 bases, and 5 bases stayed unmatched. CDR1 and CDR2 from the germline V gene are MNHEY and SVGAGI. The CDR3 consists of 14 residues. The record originates from a study of control samples from healthy donors and cancer patients. Repertoires were generated with immunoSEQ multiplex PCR, while TCRdb's copy carries only in-frame clones and drops some. Among about 180,000 clones, approximately 90% were seen once, and the ten largest hold roughly 1.5%. The rearrangement links TRBV6-5 to TRBJ2-7, with 7 bases lining up with TRBD1. The clonotype comes from a man aged 30 to 45 in good health. Sequencing was carried out using blood. CDR3 nucleotides: TGTGCCAGCAGTTCGACAGGGCCAACCTACGAGCAGTACTTC. Protein sequence: CASSSTGPTYEQYF.